This entry describes one TCR beta chain. Its antigen is unidentified. Germline V CDR1 and CDR2: MDHEN, SYDVKM. The CDR3 runs 11 residues. V was pared by 8 bases and J by 6 bases, with 11 bases between. These data come from a study of cytotoxic CD8 clonotypes in ibrutinib-treated CLL. Looking at the study overall: In all, about a dozen patients were relapsed/refractory, some 15 were treatment-naive and 17 to 18 were IGHV unmutated.

TCRdb's copy holds only in-frame clones and misses some; the assay was immunoSEQ multiplex PCR. The sample includes 140,000 to 150,000 clones, 60% to 85% of them seen just once. Study outcomes and limitations: Rare overall, public clonotypes shrank or held steady under therapy. In comparison with age-matched healthy donors, baseline clonality was higher and tracked circulating CD8+ T-cell counts. Sampling of sustained-remission and progressing patients occurred at differing times.

The J gene is TRBJ2-7, the V gene TRBV28; a weak D match, TRBD1 (5 bases). The receptor was isolated from a human donor with chronic lymphocytic leukemia. The sequences come from PBMCs, collected after 24 months of ibrutinib treatment. The CDR3, as DNA: TGTGCCAGCGGGCGAAGGGGCGAGCAGTACTTC. Protein sequence: CASGRRGEQYF.